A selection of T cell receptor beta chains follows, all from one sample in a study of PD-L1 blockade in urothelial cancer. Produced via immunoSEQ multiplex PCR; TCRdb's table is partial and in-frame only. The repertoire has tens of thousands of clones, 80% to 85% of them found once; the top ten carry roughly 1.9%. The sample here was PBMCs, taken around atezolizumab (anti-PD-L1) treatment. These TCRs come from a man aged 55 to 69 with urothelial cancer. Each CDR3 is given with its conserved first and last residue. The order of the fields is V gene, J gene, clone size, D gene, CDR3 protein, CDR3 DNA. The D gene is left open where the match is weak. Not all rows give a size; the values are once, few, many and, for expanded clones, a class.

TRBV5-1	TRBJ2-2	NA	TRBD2	CASPPRQLAGTTGELFF	TGCGCCAGCCCGCCCCGCCAACTAGCGGGTACTACCGGGGAGCTGTTTTTT
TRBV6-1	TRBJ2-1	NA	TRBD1	CASSGEDRASYNEQFF	TGTGCCAGCAGTGGGGAAGACAGGGCTTCCTACAATGAGCAGTTCTTC
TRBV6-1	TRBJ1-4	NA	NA	CASSPQEREKLFF	TGTGCCAGCAGTCCACAAGAGAGGGAAAAACTGTTTTTT
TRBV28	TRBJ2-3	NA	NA	CASSFVRGRTDTQYF	TGTGCCAGCAGTTTTGTGCGGGGACGCACAGATACGCAGTATTTT
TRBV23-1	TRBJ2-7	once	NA	CASSQSIAQDTYEQYF	TGCGCCAGCAGTCAATCGATCGCCCAGGACACCTACGAGCAGTACTTC
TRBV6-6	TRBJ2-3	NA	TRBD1	CASRDRGTDTQYF	TGTGCCAGCAGGGACAGGGGGACAGATACGCAGTATTTT
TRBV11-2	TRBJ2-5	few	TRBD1	CASSSPGQGISWKTQYF	TGTGCCAGCAGCTCCCCGGGACAGGGGATAAGTTGGAAGACCCAGTACTTC
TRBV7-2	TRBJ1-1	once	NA	CASSLFAGNTEAFF	TGTGCCAGCAGCTTATTCGCAGGGAACACTGAAGCTTTCTTT
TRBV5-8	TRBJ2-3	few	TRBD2	CASSYLAGGPVTDTQYF	TGTGCCAGCAGCTACTTAGCGGGGGGGCCCGTTACAGATACGCAGTATTTT
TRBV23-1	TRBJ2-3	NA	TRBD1	CASSRPQGAPDTQYF	TGCGCCAGCAGTCGCCCCCAGGGGGCCCCAGATACGCAGTATTTT
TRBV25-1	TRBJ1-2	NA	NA	CASMTGYGYTF	TGTGCCAGCATGACAGGCTATGGCTACACCTTC
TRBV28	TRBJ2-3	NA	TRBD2	CASSGRALDTQYF	TGTGCCTCGAGCGGGAGGGCCTTGGATACGCAGTATTTT
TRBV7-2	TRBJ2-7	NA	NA	CASSLTTRTKQYF	TGTGCCAGCAGCCTCACGACTAGGACTAAGCAGTACTTC
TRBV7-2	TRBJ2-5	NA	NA	CASSNTGNQETQYF	TGTGCCAGCAGTAATACAGGGAACCAAGAGACCCAGTACTTC